The T cell receptor beta chain under discussion was sequenced for a study of response to subunit inactivated influenza vaccine (dated 2018 in TCRdb). Regarding the study in general: Deep quantitative T cell receptor repertoire profiling was used in the study to track responses to a trivalent subunit inactivated influenza vaccine. What the authors observed across the whole study: The authors suggested that each seasonal influenza vaccination may recruit only a limited number of new T cells.

This clonotype was picked up a small number of times. Its antigen is currently not known. The sample holds no much larger clone one base away, and base qualities are not on file. Receptor amplification or capture employed RT-PCR. The sample was run on an Illumina HiSeq 2500. The public reads were reprocessed in TCRdb via fastp at Q25 and MiXCR, keeping in-frame beta chains. Every distinct CDR3 protein forms one entry, paired with its most common genes and DNA. A total of approximately 230,000 distinct CDR3 sequences appear in this sample, more than 10% of them only once. The top ten hold about 7.8% of the sample. V was cut back by 4 bases and J by 5 bases, leaving a gap of 8 bases between them. The germline V gene yields KGHSH for CDR1 and LQKENI for CDR2. From its cysteine to its phenylalanine, the CDR3 spans 12 amino acids. Kept here is only the CDR3 DNA, which spans 36 bases and is read in frame from base 1.

This sample comprised non-naive T cells sorted from PBMCs, obtained roughly 15 days before vaccination. Read against the paper, the sample's cell subset or site label means: memory T cell fraction. The V gene is TRBV18 and the J gene is TRBJ2-5; the D gene is unclear. This TCR was recovered from a man aged 45-65 years who received an inactivated influenza vaccine. Donor details come from another sample of the same person, matched by shared clones. The sequenced DNA: TGTGCCAGCTCACAAAGTCGGGAGACCCAGTACTTC. Its coded protein is CASSQSRETQYF.